The clone carrying this T cell receptor beta chain was counted at least ten times. The data derive from a study of T-cell reconstitution after alpha-beta-depleted transplantation in children. Germline V gene data show CDR1 as MNHEY and CDR2 as SMNVEV (reference sequence). The CDR3 has 12 residues. The V end lost 5 bases, the J end lost 8 bases, and 12 bases lay between the germline ends. During its preparation, the TCRbeta library received unique molecular identifiers. TCRdb analysed the PCR reads with MiXCR anew, one entry per CDR3 protein. The sample includes 90,000 to 130,000 distinct CDR3 sequences, 5.5% to 6.5% of them seen just once.

This TCR was sampled from a male patient aged 2-15 years who had a stem cell transplant for acute lymphoblastic leukemia, so the T cells may come from the graft donor. The sequencing used PBMCs, mostly from graft donor cells, collected 360 days after TCRalphabeta/CD19-depleted stem cell transplant. The chain couples TRBV27 to TRBJ1-1, with a tentative D call TRBD1 (6 bases). This chain's CDR3 is CASSLGGREAFF. CDR3 in DNA: TGTGCCAGCAGTCTAGGGGGACGAGAAGCTTTCTTT.